This T cell receptor (beta chain) was captured in a study of human T cells and chemical hapten exposure. About the study: Per-sample variation in TCR yield stemmed mainly from small pooled library volume differences.

Per the germline V gene, CDR1 is SGHRS and CDR2 is YFSETQ. The V and J ends lost 4 bases and 2 bases respectively, with 10 bases between them. The CDR3 extends over 14 amino acids. The sample holds a few counts of this clonotype. Antigen: not known. Total RNA was isolated from unfractionated whole blood. Individual cDNA molecules each carried unique molecular identifiers attached by the library. In the source study's methods: TCR counts had a median of around 94,000 per sample and spanned roughly 23,224 to 690,600. TCRdb re-called the reads with MiXCR, one entry per CDR3 protein. V and J calls and clone size were set by TCRdb, not the authors. Altogether 100,000 to 150,000 distinct CDR3 sequences are present, around 8.5% being singletons, with the ten largest covering 1.1% to 1.5%. Findings and limits, study-wide: The study found that DPC sensitization did not change TCRs above 1 in 1000 frequency.

The chain uses TRBV5-1 and TRBJ2-1; a weak D match, TRBD2 (5 bases). Sequenced material: whole blood. The sequence derives from a human donor in good health. Some clones in this sample may be carry-over from other donors' samples. CDR3: CASSARETYNEQFF. CDR3 DNA: TGCGCCAGCAGCGCAAGGGAGACCTACAATGAGCAGTTCTTC.